The 19 T cell receptor beta chains below come from one sample, sequenced in a study of Graves' ophthalmopathy and Graves' hyperthyroidism. The authors amplified TCR beta CDR3 regions, and they did so from RNA transcripts for repertoire sequencing. RT-PCR in the first round used HTBI primers; a second-round multiplex PCR followed. A single record per CDR3 protein comes from TCRdb applying MiXCR to the multiplex PCR reads. This table has a few hundred thousand distinct CDR3 sequences, around 16% appearing once. Sequenced sample: peripheral blood. The receptors stem from a woman under 30 with Graves' ophthalmopathy.

This clonotype came up many times. The chain has TRBV29-1 and TRBJ2-7, with D possibly being TRBD1 or TRBD2 (6 bases each). From germline, CDR1 is SQVTM and CDR2 ANQGSEA. Trimming cost V 7 bases and J 3 bases, with 10 bases left between them. The CDR3 runs to 11 residues. This CDR3 reads CSGGGNYEQYF. CDR3 sequence (DNA): TGCAGCGGAGGGGGGAACTACGAGCAGTACTTC.

Only one count was recorded for this clonotype. The V call is TRBV24-1, the J call TRBJ2-2, with D unresolved. Per germline, CDR1 KGHDR and CDR2 SFDVKD. V shed 7 bases and J shed 1 base, with 9 bases lying between them. This CDR3 comprises 14 residues. The DNA of the CDR3 is TGTGCCACCAGGAGCCACAAGAACACCGGGGAGCTGTTTTTT. Translated: CATRSHKNTGELFF.

This clonotype has ten or more counts. The chain combines TRBV28 with TRBJ1-4; D call uncertain. This CDR3 is built from 13 residues. The germline V gene encodes CDR1 MDHEN and CDR2 SYDVKM. The V gene lost 3 bases and the J gene lost 6 bases, with 8 bases spanning the gap. CDR3 residues: CASSLRTDEKLFF. The CDR3 nucleotides read TGTGCCAGCAGTTTGCGAACAGATGAAAAACTGTTTTTT. Looking up the rest from reference TRBV28 and TRBJ1-4 gives the full variable domain: DVKVTQSSRYLVKRTGEKVFLECVQDMDHENMFWYRQDPGLGLRLIYFSYDVKMKEKGDIPEGYSVSREKKERFSLILESASTNQTSMYLCASSLRTDEKLFFGSGTQLSVL.

The chain carries TRBV6-1 and TRBJ1-1; 7 bases are shared with TRBD1. Germline lookup yields CDR1 MNHNS and CDR2 SASEGT. The junction had 9 bases not matched to a gene; V was cut back by 8 bases and J by 0 bases. This CDR3 is 15 amino acids long. For the CDR3, the DNA is TGTGCCAGCCATAGGGACAGCATAGTGAACACTGAAGCTTTCTTT. Its protein is CASHRDSIVNTEAFF.

The chain has TRBV27 and TRBJ1-6, with D uncertain. CDR3 length equals 19 residues. Trimming stripped 0 bases from V and 8 bases from J, with 23 bases between. The V gene's germline CDR1 is MNHEY and CDR2 SMNVEV (reference sequence). The CDR3 DNA is TGTGCCAGCAGTTTATCGCCCGGGCCTCCGGACCTCCCGTATTCACCCCTCCACTTT. Protein: CASSLSPGPPDLPYSPLHF.

This clonotype was recorded at least ten times. V and J are TRBV9 and TRBJ1-5; no clear D. V was trimmed by 4 bases and J by 5 bases, leaving 19 bases between them. Germline V gene sequence: CDR1 SGDLS, CDR2 YYNGEE. CDR3 length: 16 residues. The CDR3 spells CASSPPALNDDQPQHF. The DNA of the CDR3 is TGTGCCAGCAGCCCCCCGGCCCTAAACGACGATCAGCCCCAGCATTTT. Combining the CDR3 with reference TRBV9 and TRBJ1-5 gives the whole variable domain DSGVTQTPKHLITATGQRVTLRCSPRSGDLSVYWYQQSLDQGLQFLIQYYNGEERAKGNILERFSAQQFPDLHSELNLSSLELGDSALYFCASSPPALNDDQPQHFGDGTRLSIL.

This clonotype was observed at least ten times. The chain is built from TRBV28 and TRBJ1-1, with D unclear. The CDR3 runs 12 residues. The V end was cut by 5 bases, the J end by 11 bases, with 15 bases between. Germline lookup yields CDR1 MDHEN and CDR2 SYDVKM. The CDR3, as DNA: TGTGCCAGCAGTGGGGTCCCTCCGGGGGCTTTCTTT. Translation gives CASSGVPPGAFF.

The chain carries TRBV6-1 and TRBJ1-2, with D perhaps TRBD1 (5 bases). Germline values: CDR1 MNHNS, CDR2 SASEGT. The V end was cut by 7 bases, the J end by 4 bases, with 16 bases between. The CDR3 has 14 amino acids. DNA for the CDR3: TGTGCCAGCACCAAAGGGTTAAGGGGCTATGGCTACACCTTC. It encodes CASTKGLRGYGYTF.

The CDR3 nucleotides read TGTGCCAGTAACCGGGCCTTTCAGCCCCAGCATTTT. Its translation: CASNRAFQPQHF. The V call is TRBV19, the J call TRBJ1-5, with D unclear. V was cut by 7 bases and J by 6 bases, with 10 bases left in between. In germline, CDR1 is LNHDA, CDR2 SQIVND (reference sequence). The CDR3 sequence is 12 residues long.

This clonotype was observed at least ten times. DNA of the CDR3: TGTGCCAGCAGCTTAGCAGGGACGGTCACTGAAGCTTTCTTT. Protein sequence: CASSLAGTVTEAFF. This chain links TRBV7-2 with TRBJ1-1, with a tentative D call TRBD1 (5 bases). The CDR3 covers 14 residues. Trimming removed 0 bases from V and 4 bases from J, with 9 bases in between. The V gene's germline CDR1 is SGHTA and CDR2 FQGNSA.

This clonotype was seen repeatedly, ten times or more. The chain combines TRBV11-1 with TRBJ2-7; tentative D call: TRBD1 (5 bases). The CDR3 consists of 14 residues. Germline assignment: CDR1 SGHAT and CDR2 FQDESV (reference sequence). V lost 1 base and J 2 bases, leaving 9 bases between the germline ends. In DNA form, the CDR3 reads TGTGCCAGCAGCTTAGATATCAGGGCCTACGAGCAGTACTTC. Translating it yields CASSLDIRAYEQYF. The full variable domain, in which reference TRBV11-1 and TRBJ2-7 provide the parts outside the CDR3, is EAEVAQSPRYKITEKSQAVAFWCDPISGHATLYWYRQILGQGPELLVQFQDESVVDDSQLPKDRFSAERLKGVDSTLKIQPAELGDSAMYLCASSLDIRAYEQYFGPGTRLTVT.

In its sample, this clonotype was seen many times. The chain employs TRBV9 and TRBJ2-2, with D maybe TRBD2 (6 bases). Germline V gene sequence: CDR1 SGDLS, CDR2 YYNGEE. The CDR3 length is 17 residues. V lost 0 bases to trimming and J lost 5 bases, with 17 bases between them. DNA for the CDR3: TGTGCCAGCAGCGTAGCCCCACCCCCGAGCGGGACCGGGGAGCTGTTTTTT. It codes for CASSVAPPPSGTGELFF.

This clonotype was counted only a few times. The chain links TRBV6-2 or TRBV6-3 to TRBJ2-7; D gene unclear. Trimming took off 6 bases at V and 6 bases at J, with 9 bases between the two ends. Germline assignment: CDR1 MNHEY and CDR2 SVGEGT. The CDR3 runs to 11 residues. CDR3 in amino acids: CASSYASEQYF. CDR3 DNA: TGTGCCAGCAGCTACGCAAGCGAGCAGTACTTC.

This clonotype was seen at least ten times. The chain employs TRBV11-2 and TRBJ2-7, with 11 positions matching TRBD1. CDR1 is SGHAT and CDR2 is FQNNGV in the germline V gene. The J segment lost 7 bases and the V segment lost 4 bases, leaving 12 bases of the junction unmatched. The CDR3 is made up of 16 amino acids. The CDR3 DNA reads TGTGCCAGCAGCTCTACCGGACAGGGGGCTCCCGTAGAGCAGTACTTC. It is translated as CASSSTGQGAPVEQYF. The variable domain in full, with the rest retrieved from reference TRBV11-2 and TRBJ2-7, is EAGVAQSPRYKIIEKRQSVAFWCNPISGHATLYWYQQILGQGPKLLIQFQNNGVVDDSQLPKDRFSAERLKGVDSTLKIQPAKLEDSAVYLCASSSTGQGAPVEQYFGPGTRLTVT.

This clonotype was seen at least ten times. This CDR3 is CASSSLPEQETQYF. CDR3 nucleotide sequence: TGTGCCAGCAGCTCCCTCCCCGAGCAGGAGACCCAGTACTTC. The chain carries TRBV6-5 and TRBJ2-5; D is unclear. With 6 bases removed from V and 5 bases from J, the gap between germline ends came to 16 bases. CDR3 length equals 14 residues. Germline lookup yields CDR1 MNHEY and CDR2 SVGAGI.

In its sample, this clonotype was seen many times. V and J are TRBV6-2 or TRBV6-3 and TRBJ1-5; D remains ambiguous. Trimming shortened V by 5 bases and J by 7 bases, and 9 bases separated the two germline ends. CDR1 is MNHEY, CDR2 SVGEGT, per germline. The CDR3 has 12 residues. The CDR3 DNA is TGTGCCAGCAGTCCGCCCATCCAGCCCCAGCATTTT. Encoded protein: CASSPPIQPQHF.

In this sample, this clonotype turned up many times. The J gene is TRBJ1-1, the V gene TRBV5-1; tentative D call: TRBD1 (6 bases). The length of the CDR3 is 17 residues. V was pared by 5 bases and J by 0 bases, with 20 bases between. The germline gives CDR1 SGHRS, CDR2 YFSETQ. The CDR3 here is CASRPRGPTVMNTEAFF. CDR3 sequence (DNA): TGCGCCAGCAGGCCACGGGGGCCGACAGTCATGAACACTGAAGCTTTCTTT.

This clonotype was seen at least ten times. V is TRBV12-3 or TRBV12-4 and J is TRBJ2-7, with unresolved D. The CDR3 covers 14 residues. The V gene lost 5 bases and the J gene lost 0 bases, with 11 bases spanning the gap. In nucleotides, the CDR3 is TGTGCCAGCAGTCTCCTCGGAAGCTCCTACGAGCAGTACTTC. Translation gives CASSLLGSSYEQYF.

The chain uses TRBV7-2 and TRBJ2-7; weak D call: TRBD2 (5 bases). The CDR3 totals 15 residues. Germline loops: CDR1 SGHTA, CDR2 FQGNSA. V lost 1 base to trimming and J lost 7 bases, with 17 bases between them. In DNA, the CDR3 is TGTGCCAGCAGCTTAGGGGGAGTTCGGGGTAGAGAGCAGTACTTC. Translated, it gives CASSLGGVRGREQYF.